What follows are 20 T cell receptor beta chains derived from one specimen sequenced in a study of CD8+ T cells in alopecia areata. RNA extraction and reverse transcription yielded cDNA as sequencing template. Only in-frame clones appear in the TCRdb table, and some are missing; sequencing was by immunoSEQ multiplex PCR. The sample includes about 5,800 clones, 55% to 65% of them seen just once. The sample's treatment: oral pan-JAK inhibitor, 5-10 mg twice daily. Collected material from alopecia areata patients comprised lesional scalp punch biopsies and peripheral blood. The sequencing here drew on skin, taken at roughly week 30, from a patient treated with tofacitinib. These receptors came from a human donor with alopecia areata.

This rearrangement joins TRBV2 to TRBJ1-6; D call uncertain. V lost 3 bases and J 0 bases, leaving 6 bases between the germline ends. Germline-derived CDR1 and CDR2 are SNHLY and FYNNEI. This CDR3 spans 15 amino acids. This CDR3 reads CASSEVSSYNSPLHF. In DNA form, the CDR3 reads TGTGCCAGCAGTGAGGTCAGCTCCTATAATTCACCCCTCCACTTT.

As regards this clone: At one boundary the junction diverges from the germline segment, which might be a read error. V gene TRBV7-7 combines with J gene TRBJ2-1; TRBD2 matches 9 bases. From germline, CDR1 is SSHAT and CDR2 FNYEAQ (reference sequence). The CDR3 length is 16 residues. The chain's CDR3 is CASSLVGGRAPLEQFF. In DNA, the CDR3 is TGTGCTAGCAGCTTAGTCGGCGGGAGGGCCCCACTTGAGCAGTTCTTC.

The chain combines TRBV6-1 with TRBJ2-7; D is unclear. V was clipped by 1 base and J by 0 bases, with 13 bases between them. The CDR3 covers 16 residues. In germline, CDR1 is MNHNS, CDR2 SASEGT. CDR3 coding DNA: TGTGCCAGCAGTGAAGGTTCGGAGCGCCGCTCCTACGAGCAGTACTTC. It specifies CASSEGSERRSYEQYF.

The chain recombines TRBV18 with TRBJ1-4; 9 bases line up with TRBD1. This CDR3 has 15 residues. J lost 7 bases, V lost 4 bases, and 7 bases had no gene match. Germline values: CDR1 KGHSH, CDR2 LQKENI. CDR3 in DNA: TGTGCCAGCTCACTACACACAGGGGGCGGTGAAAAACTGTTTTTT. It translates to CASSLHTGGGEKLFF. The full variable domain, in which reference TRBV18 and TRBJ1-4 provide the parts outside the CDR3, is NAGVMQNPRHLVRRRGQEARLRCSPMKGHSHVYWYRQLPEEGLKFMVYLQKENIIDESGMPKERFSAEFPKEGPSILRIQQVVRGDSAAYFCASSLHTGGGEKLFFGSGTQLSVL.

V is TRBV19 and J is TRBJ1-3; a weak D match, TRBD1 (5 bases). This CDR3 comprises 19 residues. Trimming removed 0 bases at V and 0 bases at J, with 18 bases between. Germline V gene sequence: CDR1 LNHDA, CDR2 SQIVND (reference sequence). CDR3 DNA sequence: TGTGCCAGTAGTATAGATCTTCCCTCGACAGCCTCCTCTGGAAACACCATATATTTT. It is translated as CASSIDLPSTASSGNTIYF.

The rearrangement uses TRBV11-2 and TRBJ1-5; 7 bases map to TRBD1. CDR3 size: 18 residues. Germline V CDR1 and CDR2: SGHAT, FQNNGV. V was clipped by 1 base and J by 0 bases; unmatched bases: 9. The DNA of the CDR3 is TGTGCCAGCAGCTTAGGTATTGGCAGGGGGGATAGCAATCAGCCCCAGCATTTT. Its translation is CASSLGIGRGDSNQPQHF.

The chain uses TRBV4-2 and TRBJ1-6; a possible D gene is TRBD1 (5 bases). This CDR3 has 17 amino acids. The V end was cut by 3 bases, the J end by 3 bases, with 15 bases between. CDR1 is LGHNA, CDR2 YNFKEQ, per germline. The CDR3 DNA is TGTGCCAGCAGCCAGACGGACATCTATCTCTATAATTCACCCCTCCACTTT. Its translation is CASSQTDIYLYNSPLHF.

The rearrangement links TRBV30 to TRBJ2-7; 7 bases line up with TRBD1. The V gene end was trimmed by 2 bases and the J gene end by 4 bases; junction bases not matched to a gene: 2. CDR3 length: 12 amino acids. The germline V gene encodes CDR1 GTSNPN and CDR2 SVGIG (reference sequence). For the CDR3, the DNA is TGTGCCTGGAGTTCGACAGGGTACGAGCAGTACTTC. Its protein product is CAWSSTGYEQYF.

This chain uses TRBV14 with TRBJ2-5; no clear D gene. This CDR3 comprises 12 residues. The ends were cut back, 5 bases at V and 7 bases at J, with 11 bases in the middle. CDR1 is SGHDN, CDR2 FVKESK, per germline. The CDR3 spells CASSDDFRTQYF. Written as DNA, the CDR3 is TGTGCCAGCAGCGACGACTTTAGGACCCAGTACTTC.

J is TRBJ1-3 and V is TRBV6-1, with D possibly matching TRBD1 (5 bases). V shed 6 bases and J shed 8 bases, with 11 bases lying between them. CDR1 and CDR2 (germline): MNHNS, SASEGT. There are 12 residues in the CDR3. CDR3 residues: CASSSPGDTIYF. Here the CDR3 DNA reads TGTGCCAGCAGCTCACCGGGGGACACCATATATTTT.

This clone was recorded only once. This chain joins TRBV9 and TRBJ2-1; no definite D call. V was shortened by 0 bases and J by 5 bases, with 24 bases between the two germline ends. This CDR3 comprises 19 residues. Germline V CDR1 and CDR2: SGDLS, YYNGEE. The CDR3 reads CASSVVPHEVNYPNNEQFF. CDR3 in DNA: TGTGCCAGCAGCGTAGTACCGCACGAGGTTAACTACCCAAACAATGAGCAGTTCTTC.

The CDR3 bases are TGTGCCAGCCCCGGGACACTTAACACCGGGGAGCTGTTTTTT. Translation: CASPGTLNTGELFF. The chain uses TRBV7-9 and TRBJ2-2; a weak D match, TRBD1 (6 bases). V lost 8 bases and J 2 bases, leaving 12 bases between the germline ends. There are 14 residues in the CDR3. Germline CDR1 SEHNR, CDR2 FQNEAQ (reference sequence).

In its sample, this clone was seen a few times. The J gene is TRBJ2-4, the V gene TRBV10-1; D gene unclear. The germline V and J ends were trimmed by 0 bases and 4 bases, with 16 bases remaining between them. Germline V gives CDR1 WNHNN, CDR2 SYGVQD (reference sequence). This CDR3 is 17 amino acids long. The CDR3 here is CASSESVGSAPKNIQYF. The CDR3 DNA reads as TGCGCCAGCAGTGAGTCAGTGGGCAGTGCCCCAAAAAACATTCAGTACTTC.

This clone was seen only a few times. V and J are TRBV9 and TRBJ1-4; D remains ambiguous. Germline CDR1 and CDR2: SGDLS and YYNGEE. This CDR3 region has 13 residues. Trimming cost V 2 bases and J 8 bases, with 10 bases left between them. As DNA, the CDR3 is TGTGCCAGCAGCGTCGACGGAGGGGAAAAACTGTTTTTT. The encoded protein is CASSVDGGEKLFF.

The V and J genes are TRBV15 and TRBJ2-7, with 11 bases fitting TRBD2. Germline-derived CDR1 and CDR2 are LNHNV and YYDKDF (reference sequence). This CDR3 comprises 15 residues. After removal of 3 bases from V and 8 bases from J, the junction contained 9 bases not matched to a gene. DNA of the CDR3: TGTGCCACCAGCAGCCCCACTAGCGGGAGTTTGAAGCAGTACTTC. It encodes CATSSPTSGSLKQYF.

CDR3 loop: CSVEGVNEKLFF. The CDR3, as DNA: TGCAGCGTTGAGGGTGTTAATGAAAAACTGTTTTTT. V and J are TRBV29-1 and TRBJ1-4; D remains ambiguous. Germline V gives CDR1 SQVTM, CDR2 ANQGSEA. The CDR3 covers 12 residues. Deletions cut 3 bases from V and 4 bases from J, with 6 bases between.

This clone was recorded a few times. CDR3 sequence reads: CASSLQSKREQFF. CDR3 DNA: TGTGCCAGCAGCCTACAATCTAAGAGGGAGCAGTTCTTC. J is TRBJ2-1 and V is TRBV7-8; no clear D gene. Trimming removed 5 bases from V and 10 bases from J, with 15 bases in between. Per the germline V gene, CDR1 is SGHVS and CDR2 is FQNEAQ. This CDR3 contains 13 residues.

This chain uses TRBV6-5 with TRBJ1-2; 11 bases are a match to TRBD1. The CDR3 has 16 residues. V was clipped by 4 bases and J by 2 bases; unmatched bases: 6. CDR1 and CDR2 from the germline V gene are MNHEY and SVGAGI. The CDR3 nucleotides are TGTGCCAGCAGTTCCGGACAGGGGGCGAGGAACTATGGCTACACCTTC. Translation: CASSSGQGARNYGYTF.

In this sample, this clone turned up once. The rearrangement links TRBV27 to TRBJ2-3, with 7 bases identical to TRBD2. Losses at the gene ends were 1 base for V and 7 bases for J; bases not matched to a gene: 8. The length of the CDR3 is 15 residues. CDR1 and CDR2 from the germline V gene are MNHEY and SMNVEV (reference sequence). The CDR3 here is CASSLWSGGRHTQYF. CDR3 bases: TGTGCCAGCAGTTTATGGTCGGGAGGTAGGCATACGCAGTATTTT.

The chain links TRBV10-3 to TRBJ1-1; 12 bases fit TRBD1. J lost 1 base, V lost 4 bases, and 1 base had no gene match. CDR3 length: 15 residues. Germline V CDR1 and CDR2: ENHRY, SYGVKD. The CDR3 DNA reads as TGTGCCATCAGTGGGGGACAGGGGGCGAACACTGAAGCTTTCTTT. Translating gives CAISGGQGANTEAFF.